This entry is about one TCR beta chain. What it binds is unknown. This CDR3 spans 15 amino acids. The germline V gene encodes CDR1 SGHVS and CDR2 FNYEAQ. The junction had 6 bases not matched to a gene; V was cut back by 5 bases and J by 0 bases. The data originate from a study of beta chain features in type 1 diabetes. Study-level results: A greater similarity of naive, central memory and Treg TCRB repertoires was seen among patients than among healthy donors.

Sequenced material consisted of expressed TCRB transcripts (all of the isolated RNA was reverse transcribed). Generated by immunoSEQ multiplex PCR, the TCRdb table keeps only in-frame clones and is missing some. The sample has hundreds of thousands of clones; about 15% are singletons. This sequence was found in a man between 25 and 39 years old in good health. The V gene is TRBV7-6, the J gene TRBJ1-1, with 7 bases aligning to TRBD1. Input material: central memory CD4+ T cells from blood. CDR3 sequence (DNA): TGTGCCAGCAGCCGACAGGGATCCATGAACACTGAAGCTTTCTTT. Protein product: CASSRQGSMNTEAFF.